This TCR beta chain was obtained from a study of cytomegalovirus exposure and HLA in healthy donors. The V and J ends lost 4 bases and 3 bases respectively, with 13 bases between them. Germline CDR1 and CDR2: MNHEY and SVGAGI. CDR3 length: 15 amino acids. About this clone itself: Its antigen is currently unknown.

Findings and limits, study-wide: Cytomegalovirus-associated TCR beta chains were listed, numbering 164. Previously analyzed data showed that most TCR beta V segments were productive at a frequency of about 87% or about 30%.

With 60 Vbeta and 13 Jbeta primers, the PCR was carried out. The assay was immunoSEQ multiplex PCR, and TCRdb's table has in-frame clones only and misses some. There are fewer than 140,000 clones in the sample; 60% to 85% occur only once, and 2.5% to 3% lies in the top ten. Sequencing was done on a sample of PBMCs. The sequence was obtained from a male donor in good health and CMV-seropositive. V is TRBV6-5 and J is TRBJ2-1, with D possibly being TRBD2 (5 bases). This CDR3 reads CASSWTEGDYNEQFF. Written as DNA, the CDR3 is TGTGCCAGCAGTTGGACCGAGGGAGACTACAATGAGCAGTTCTTC.